This TCR beta chain was obtained from a study of graft-versus-host responses after intestinal transplantation. Study-level information: Transplants given to recipients were multivisceral, liver-intestinal, or isolated intestinal.

TCRdb's copy holds only in-frame clones and misses some; the assay was immunoSEQ multiplex PCR. The data contain 37,000 or so clones, 87% of them seen just once; the ten biggest clones take up over 15%. Lymphocytes from graft epithelium and lamina propria were isolated. Germline lookup yields CDR1 MNHNS and CDR2 SASEGT. The CDR3 has 15 amino acids. The V and J ends lost 6 bases and 8 bases, in that order; junction bases with no gene match: 8. The source was ileum tissue, collected almost 210 days after intestinal transplant. The TCR originated in a human patient who received an intestinal transplant, so some T cells may come from the graft donor. This chain joins TRBV6-1 and TRBJ1-4, with TRBD1 identical over 11 bases. CDR3 in DNA: TGTGCCAGCAGCGACGGGGGACAGGGGGTGGAAAAACTGTTTTTT. It is translated as CASSDGGQGVEKLFF.